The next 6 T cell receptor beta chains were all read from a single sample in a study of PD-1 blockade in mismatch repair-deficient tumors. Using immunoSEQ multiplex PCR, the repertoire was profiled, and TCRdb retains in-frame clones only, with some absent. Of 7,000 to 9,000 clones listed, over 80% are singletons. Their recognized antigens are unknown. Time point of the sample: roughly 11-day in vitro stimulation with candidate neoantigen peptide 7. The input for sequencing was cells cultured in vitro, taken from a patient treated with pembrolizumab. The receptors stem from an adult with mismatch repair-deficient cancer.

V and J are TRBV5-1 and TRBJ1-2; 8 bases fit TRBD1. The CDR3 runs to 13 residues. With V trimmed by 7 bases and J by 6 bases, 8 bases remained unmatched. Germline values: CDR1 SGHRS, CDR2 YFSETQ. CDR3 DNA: TGCGCCAGCTCGACAGGGGTAGTAGATGGCTACACCTTC. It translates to CASSTGVVDGYTF.

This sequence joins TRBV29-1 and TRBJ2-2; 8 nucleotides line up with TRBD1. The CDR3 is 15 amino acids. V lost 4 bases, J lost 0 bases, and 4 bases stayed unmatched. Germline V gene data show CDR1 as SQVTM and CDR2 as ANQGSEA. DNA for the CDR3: TGCAGCGTTGTAGTACAGGGGGCGAACACCGGGGAGCTGTTTTTT. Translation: CSVVVQGANTGELFF.

The chain's CDR3 is CASRPGTGYQPQHF. The CDR3 bases are TGTGCCAGCAGGCCCGGGACAGGGTATCAGCCCCAGCATTTT. The chain carries TRBV28 and TRBJ1-5, with 9 bases lining up with TRBD1. Germline V gene data show CDR1 as MDHEN and CDR2 as SYDVKM. The CDR3 contains 14 residues. V lost 6 bases, J lost 5 bases, and 5 bases stayed unmatched.

The CDR3 loop reads CASSPQAGGSNQPQHF. In DNA form, the CDR3 reads TGTGCCAGTAGTCCCCAAGCGGGGGGTAGCAATCAGCCCCAGCATTTT. This chain joins TRBV19 and TRBJ1-5; tentative D call: TRBD1 (5 bases). Germline loops: CDR1 LNHDA, CDR2 SQIVND (reference sequence). V lost 5 bases to trimming and J lost 0 bases, with 14 bases between them. The CDR3 spans 16 residues.

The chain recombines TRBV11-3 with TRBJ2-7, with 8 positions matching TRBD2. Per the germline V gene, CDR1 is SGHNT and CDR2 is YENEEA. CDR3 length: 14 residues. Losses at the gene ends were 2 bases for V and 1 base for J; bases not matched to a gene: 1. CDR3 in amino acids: CASSLTSGSYEQYF. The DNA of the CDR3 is TGTGCCAGCAGCTTAACTAGCGGTTCCTACGAGCAGTACTTC.

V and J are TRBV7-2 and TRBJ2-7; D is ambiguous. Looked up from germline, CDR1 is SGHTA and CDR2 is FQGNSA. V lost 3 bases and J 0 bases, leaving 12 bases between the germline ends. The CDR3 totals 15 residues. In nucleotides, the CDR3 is TGTGCCAGCAGCTTCTTCACCGTAATCTCCTACGAGCAGTACTTC. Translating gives CASSFFTVISYEQYF.